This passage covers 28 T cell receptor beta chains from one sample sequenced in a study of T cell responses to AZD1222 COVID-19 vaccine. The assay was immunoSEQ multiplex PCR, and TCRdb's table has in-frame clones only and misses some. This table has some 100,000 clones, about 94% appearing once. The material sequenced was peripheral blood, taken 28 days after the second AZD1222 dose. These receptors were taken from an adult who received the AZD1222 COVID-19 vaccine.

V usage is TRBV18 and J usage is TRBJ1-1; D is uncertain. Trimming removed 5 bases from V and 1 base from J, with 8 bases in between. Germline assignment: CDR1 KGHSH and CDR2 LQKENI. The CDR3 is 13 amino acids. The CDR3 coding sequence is TGTGCCAGCTCAGTTACCGAGAACACTGAAGCTTTCTTT. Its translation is CASSVTENTEAFF.

As DNA, the CDR3 is TGTGCCAGCTCACCAAAAGGACTAGCGGGGGGTGCGAACACCGGGGAGCTGTTTTTT. Protein product: CASSPKGLAGGANTGELFF. V is TRBV18 and J is TRBJ2-2; 14 bases map to TRBD2. Unmatched junction bases numbered 5, after V lost 2 bases and J lost 0 bases. Germline CDR1 is KGHSH and CDR2 is LQKENI. This CDR3 is built from 19 residues.

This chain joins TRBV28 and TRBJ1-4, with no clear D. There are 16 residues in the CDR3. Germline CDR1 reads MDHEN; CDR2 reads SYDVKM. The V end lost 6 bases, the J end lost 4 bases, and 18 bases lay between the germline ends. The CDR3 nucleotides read TGTGCCAGCAGCTATTCCCCGGCAGACTATAATGAAAAACTGTTTTTT. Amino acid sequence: CASSYSPADYNEKLFF.

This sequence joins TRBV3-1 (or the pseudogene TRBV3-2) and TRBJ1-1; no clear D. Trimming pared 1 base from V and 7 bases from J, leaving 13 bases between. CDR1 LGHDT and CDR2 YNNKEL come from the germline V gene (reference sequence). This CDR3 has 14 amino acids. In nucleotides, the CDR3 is TGTGCCAGCAGCCAAGCGAGGCCCGGTGTTGAAGCTTTCTTT. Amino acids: CASSQARPGVEAFF.

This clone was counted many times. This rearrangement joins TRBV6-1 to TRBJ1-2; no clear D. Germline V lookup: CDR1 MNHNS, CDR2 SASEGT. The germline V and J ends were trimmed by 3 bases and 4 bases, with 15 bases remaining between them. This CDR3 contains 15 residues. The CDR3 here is CASSDQLEASYGYTF. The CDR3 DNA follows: TGTGCCAGCAGTGACCAGCTTGAGGCTTCCTATGGCTACACCTTC.

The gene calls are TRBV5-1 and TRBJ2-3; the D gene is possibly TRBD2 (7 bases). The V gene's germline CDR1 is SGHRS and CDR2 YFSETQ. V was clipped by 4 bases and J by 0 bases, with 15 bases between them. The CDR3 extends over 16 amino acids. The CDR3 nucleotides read TGCGCCAGCAGCGACGGACTAGGGGGAAGCACAGATACGCAGTATTTT. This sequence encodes CASSDGLGGSTDTQYF. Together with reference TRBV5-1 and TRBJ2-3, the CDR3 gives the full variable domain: KAGVTQTPRYLIKTRGQQVTLSCSPISGHRSVSWYQQTPGQGLQFLFEYFSETQRNKGNFPGRFSGRQFSNSRSEMNVSTLELGDSALYLCASSDGLGGSTDTQYFGPGTRLTVL.

DNA for the CDR3: TGTGCCAGTAGCTCCCTAAGCCCGTCGGGACAGAGAAACTACAATGAGCAGTTCTTC. Its translation: CASSSLSPSGQRNYNEQFF. The chain recombines TRBV19 with TRBJ2-1; the match to TRBD1 covers 7 bases. This CDR3 has 19 residues. Germline V gene lookup returns CDR1 LNHDA and CDR2 SQIVND (reference sequence). J lost 3 bases, V lost 6 bases, and 20 bases had no gene match.

CDR3 loop: CSVEDRGPYGYTF. CDR3 DNA: TGCAGCGTTGAAGATAGGGGACCCTATGGCTACACCTTC. The chain joins TRBV29-1 to TRBJ1-2, with D perhaps matching TRBD1 (5 bases). Germline V gene sequence: CDR1 SQVTM, CDR2 ANQGSEA. Trimming left V 0 bases short and J 4 bases short, with 9 bases between. The CDR3 sequence is 13 residues long.

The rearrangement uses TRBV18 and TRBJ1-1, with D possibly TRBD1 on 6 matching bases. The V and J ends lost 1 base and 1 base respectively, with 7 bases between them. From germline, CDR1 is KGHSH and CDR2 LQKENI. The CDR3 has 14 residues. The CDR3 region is CASSPRTENTEAFF. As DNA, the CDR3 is TGTGCCAGCTCACCACGGACAGAGAACACTGAAGCTTTCTTT.

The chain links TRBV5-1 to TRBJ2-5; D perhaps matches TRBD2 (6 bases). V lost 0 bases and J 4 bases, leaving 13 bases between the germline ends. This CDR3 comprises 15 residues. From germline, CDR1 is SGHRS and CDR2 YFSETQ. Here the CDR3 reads CASSLDPLGGETQYF. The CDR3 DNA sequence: TGCGCCAGCAGCTTGGACCCGCTGGGGGGAGAGACCCAGTACTTC.

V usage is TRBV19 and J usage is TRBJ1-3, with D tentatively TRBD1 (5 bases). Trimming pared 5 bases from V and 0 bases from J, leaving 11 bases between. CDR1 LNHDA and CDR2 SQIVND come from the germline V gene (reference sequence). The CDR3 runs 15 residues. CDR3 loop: CASSSQASSGNTIYF. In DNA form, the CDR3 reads TGTGCCAGTAGTTCACAGGCGAGCTCTGGAAACACCATATATTTT.

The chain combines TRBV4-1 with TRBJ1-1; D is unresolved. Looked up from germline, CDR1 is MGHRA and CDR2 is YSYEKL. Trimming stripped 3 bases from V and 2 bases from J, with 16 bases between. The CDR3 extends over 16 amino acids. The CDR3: CASSQGPLAFNTEAFF. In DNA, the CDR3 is TGCGCCAGCAGCCAGGGCCCCCTGGCGTTTAACACTGAAGCTTTCTTT.

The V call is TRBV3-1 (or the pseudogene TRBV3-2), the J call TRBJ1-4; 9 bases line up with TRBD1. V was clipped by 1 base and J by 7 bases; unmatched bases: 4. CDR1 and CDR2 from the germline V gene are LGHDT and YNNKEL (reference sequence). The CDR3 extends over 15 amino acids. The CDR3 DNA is TGTGCCAGCAGCCAAGGGGACAGGGCGGGTGAAAAACTGTTTTTT. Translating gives CASSQGDRAGEKLFF.

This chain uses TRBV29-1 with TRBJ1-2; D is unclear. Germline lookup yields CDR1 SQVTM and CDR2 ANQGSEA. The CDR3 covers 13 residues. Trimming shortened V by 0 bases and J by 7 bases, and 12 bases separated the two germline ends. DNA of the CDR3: TGCAGCGTTGAAGACGGCGGCACCCTTGGCTACACCTTC. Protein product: CSVEDGGTLGYTF.

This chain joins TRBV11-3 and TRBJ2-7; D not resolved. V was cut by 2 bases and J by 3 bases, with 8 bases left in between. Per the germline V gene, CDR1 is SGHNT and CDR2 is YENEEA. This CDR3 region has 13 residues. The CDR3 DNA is TGTGCCAGCAGCTTACGGGTGGGCTACGAGCAGTACTTC. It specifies CASSLRVGYEQYF. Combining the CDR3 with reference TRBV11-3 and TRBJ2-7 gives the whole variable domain EAGVVQSPRYKIIEKKQPVAFWCNPISGHNTLYWYLQNLGQGPELLIRYENEEAVDDSQLPKDRFSAERLKGVDSTLKIQPAELGDSAVYLCASSLRVGYEQYFGPGTRLTVT.

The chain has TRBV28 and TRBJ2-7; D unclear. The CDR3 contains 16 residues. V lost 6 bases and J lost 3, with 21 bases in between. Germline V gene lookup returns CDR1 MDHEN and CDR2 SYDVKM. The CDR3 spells CASSPLVERLNYEQYF. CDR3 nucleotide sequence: TGTGCCAGCAGCCCCTTGGTTGAACGGCTAAACTACGAGCAGTACTTC.

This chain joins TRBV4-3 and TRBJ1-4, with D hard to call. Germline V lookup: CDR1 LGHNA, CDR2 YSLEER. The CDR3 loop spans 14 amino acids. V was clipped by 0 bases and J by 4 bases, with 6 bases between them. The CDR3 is CASSQDSRNEKLFF. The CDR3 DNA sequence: TGCGCCAGCAGCCAAGACTCCCGTAATGAAAAACTGTTTTTT.

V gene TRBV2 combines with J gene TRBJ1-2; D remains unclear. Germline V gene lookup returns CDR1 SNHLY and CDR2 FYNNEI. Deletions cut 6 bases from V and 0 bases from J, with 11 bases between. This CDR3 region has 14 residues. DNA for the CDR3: TGTGCCAGCAGGCAGACAAAAGCTAACTATGGCTACACCTTC. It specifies CASRQTKANYGYTF.

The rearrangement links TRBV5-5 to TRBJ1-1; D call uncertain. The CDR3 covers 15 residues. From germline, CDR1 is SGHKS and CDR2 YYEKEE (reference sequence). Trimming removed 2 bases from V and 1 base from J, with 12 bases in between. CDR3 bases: TGTGCCAGCAGCTTATTATCGGGCCGGAACACTGAAGCTTTCTTT. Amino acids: CASSLLSGRNTEAFF.

Here the CDR3 reads CASSADSLSTDTQYF. CDR3 DNA: TGTGCCAGCAGCGCAGACAGCCTAAGCACAGATACGCAGTATTTT. The rearrangement links TRBV9 to TRBJ2-3; a weak D match, TRBD1 (5 bases). Trimming left V 3 bases short and J 0 bases short, with 11 bases between. Looked up from germline, CDR1 is SGDLS and CDR2 is YYNGEE. The CDR3 is 15 amino acids.

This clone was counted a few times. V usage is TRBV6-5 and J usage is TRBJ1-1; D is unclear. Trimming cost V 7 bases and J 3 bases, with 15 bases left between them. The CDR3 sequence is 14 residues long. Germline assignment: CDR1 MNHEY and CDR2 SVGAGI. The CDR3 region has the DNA TGTGCCAGCACCCCAACTCGGGGAGACACTGAAGCTTTCTTT. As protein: CASTPTRGDTEAFF.

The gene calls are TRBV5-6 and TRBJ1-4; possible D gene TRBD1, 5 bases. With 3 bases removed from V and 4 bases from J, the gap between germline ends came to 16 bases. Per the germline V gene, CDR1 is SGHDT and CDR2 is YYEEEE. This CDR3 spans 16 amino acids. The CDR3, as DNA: TGTGCCAGCAGCTCGTTTACAGGAGACCTTAATGAAAAACTGTTTTTT. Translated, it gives CASSSFTGDLNEKLFF.

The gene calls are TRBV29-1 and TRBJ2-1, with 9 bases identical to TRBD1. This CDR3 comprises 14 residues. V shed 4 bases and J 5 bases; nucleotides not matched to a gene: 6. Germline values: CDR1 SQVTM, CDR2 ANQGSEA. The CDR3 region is CSVGPGQGNNEQFF. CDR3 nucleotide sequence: TGCAGCGTTGGTCCGGGACAGGGCAACAATGAGCAGTTCTTC.

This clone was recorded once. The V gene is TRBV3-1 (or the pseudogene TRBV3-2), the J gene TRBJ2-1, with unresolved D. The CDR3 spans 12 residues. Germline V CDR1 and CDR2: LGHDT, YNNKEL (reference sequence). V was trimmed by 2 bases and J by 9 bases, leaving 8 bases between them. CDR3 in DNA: TGTGCCAGCAGCCAATCATACGCTGAGCAGTTCTTC. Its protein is CASSQSYAEQFF.

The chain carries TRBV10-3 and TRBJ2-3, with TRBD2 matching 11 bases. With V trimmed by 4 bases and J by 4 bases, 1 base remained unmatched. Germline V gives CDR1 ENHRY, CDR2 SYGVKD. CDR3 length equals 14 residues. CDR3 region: CAISGSGGADTQYF. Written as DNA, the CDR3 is TGTGCCATCAGTGGTAGCGGGGGGGCAGATACGCAGTATTTT.

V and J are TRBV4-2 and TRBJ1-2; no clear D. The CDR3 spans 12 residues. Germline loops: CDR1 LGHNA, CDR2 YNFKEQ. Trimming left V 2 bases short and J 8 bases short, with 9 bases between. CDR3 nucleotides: TGTGCCAGCAGCCAACCCCAGCTGGGCTACACCTTC. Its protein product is CASSQPQLGYTF.

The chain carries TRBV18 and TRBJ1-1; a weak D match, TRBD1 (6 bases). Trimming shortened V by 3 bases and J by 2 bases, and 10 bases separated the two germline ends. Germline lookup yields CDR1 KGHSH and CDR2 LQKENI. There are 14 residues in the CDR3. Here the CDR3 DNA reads TGTGCCAGCTCACCCCGGGACATTAACACTGAAGCTTTCTTT. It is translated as CASSPRDINTEAFF.

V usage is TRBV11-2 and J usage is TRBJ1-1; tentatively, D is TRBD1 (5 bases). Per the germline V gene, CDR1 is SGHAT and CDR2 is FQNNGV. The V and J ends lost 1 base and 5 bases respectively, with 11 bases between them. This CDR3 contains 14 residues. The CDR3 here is CASSLAGRRTEAFF. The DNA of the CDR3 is TGTGCCAGCAGCTTAGCAGGGCGGAGGACTGAAGCTTTCTTT.